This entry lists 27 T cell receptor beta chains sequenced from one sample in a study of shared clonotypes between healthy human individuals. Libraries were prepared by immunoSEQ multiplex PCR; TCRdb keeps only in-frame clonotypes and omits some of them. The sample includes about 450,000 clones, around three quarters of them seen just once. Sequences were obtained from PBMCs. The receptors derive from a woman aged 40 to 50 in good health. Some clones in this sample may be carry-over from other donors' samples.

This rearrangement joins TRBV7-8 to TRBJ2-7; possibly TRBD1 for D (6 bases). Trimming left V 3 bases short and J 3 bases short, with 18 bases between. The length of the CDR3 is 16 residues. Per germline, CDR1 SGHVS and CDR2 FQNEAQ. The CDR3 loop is CASSFLAIRGGYEQYF. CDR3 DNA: TGTGCCAGCAGCTTCTTGGCCATCCGAGGGGGCTACGAGCAGTACTTC.

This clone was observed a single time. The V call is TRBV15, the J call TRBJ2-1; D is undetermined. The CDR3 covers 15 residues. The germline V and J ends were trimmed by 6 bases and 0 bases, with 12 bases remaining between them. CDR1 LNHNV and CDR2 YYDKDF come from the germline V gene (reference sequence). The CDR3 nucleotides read TGTGCCACCAGACCGTCCCTCAGCTCCTACAATGAGCAGTTCTTC. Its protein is CATRPSLSSYNEQFF.

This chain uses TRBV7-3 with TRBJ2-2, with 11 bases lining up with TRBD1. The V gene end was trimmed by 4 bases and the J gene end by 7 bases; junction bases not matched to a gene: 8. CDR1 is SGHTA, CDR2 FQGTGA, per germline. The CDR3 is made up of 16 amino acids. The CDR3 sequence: CASSWFGQGASGELFF. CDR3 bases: TGTGCCAGCAGCTGGTTCGGACAGGGGGCGAGCGGGGAGCTGTTTTTT.

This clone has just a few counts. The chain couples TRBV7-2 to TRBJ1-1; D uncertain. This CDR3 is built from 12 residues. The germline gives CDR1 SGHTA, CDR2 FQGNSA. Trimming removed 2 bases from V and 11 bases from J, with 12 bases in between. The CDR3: CASSLIGGGAFF. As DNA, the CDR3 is TGTGCCAGCAGCTTAATCGGCGGTGGCGCTTTCTTT.

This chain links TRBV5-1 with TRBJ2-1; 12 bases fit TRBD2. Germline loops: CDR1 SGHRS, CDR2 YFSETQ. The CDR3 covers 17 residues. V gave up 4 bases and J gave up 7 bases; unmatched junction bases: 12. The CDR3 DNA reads TGCGCCAGCAGCCCCCGAGGGCTAGCGGGAGGGCAAAATGAGCAGTTCTTC. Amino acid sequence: CASSPRGLAGGQNEQFF.

The DNA for the CDR3 is TGTGCTAGTGGTTTCGCGAAAGAGCCCCAGGGATCCTACAATGAGCAGTTCTTC. This translates into CASGFAKEPQGSYNEQFF. This chain links TRBV12-5 with TRBJ2-1; perhaps TRBD1 as D (5 bases). This CDR3 comprises 18 residues. CDR1 LGHNT and CDR2 FRNRAP come from the germline V gene. V was shortened by 3 bases and J by 1 base, with 19 bases between the two germline ends.

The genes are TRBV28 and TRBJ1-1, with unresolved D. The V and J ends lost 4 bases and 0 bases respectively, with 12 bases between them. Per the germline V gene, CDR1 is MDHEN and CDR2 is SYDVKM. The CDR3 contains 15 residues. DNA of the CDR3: TGTGCCAGCAGTTCCCCACCTTGGCTGAACACTGAAGCTTTCTTT. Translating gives CASSSPPWLNTEAFF.

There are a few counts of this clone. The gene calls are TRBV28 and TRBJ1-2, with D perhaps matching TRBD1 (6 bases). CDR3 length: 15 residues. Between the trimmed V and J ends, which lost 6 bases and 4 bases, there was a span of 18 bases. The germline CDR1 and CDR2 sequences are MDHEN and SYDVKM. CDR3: CASSLGGAAGYGYTF. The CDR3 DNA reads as TGTGCCAGCAGCTTGGGGGGGGCGGCAGGCTATGGCTACACCTTC.

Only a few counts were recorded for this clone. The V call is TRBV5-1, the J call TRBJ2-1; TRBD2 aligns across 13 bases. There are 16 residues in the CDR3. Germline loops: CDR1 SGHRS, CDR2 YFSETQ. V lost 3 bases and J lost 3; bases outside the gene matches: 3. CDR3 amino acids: CASSSGTSGNYNEQFF. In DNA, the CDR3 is TGCGCCAGCAGCTCCGGGACTAGCGGGAACTACAATGAGCAGTTCTTC.

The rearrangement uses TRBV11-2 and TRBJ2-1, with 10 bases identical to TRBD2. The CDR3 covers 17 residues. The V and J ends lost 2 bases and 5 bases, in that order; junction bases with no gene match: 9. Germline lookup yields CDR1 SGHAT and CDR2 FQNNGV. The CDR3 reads CASSLLNSGRPNNEQFF. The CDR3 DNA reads TGTGCCAGCAGCTTATTAAATAGCGGGAGGCCTAACAATGAGCAGTTCTTC.

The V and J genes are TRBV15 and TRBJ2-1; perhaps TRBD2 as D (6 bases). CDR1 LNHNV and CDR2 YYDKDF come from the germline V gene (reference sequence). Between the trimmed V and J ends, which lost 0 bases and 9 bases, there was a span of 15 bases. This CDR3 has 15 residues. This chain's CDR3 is CATSRDLNAGPEQFF. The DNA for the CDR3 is TGTGCCACCAGCAGAGACCTGAACGCGGGACCTGAGCAGTTCTTC.

In DNA form, the CDR3 reads TGTGCCAGCAGCTCGGGACCCACGAACACTGAAGCTTTCTTT. Translating it yields CASSSGPTNTEAFF. The chain is built from TRBV11-2 and TRBJ1-1; weak D call: TRBD1 (5 bases). CDR1 and CDR2 (germline): SGHAT, FQNNGV. The CDR3 length is 14 residues. The V end was cut by 4 bases, the J end by 1 base, with 10 bases between. The entire variable domain, with the rest obtained from reference TRBV11-2 and TRBJ1-1, is as follows: EAGVAQSPRYKIIEKRQSVAFWCNPISGHATLYWYQQILGQGPKLLIQFQNNGVVDDSQLPKDRFSAERLKGVDSTLKIQPAKLEDSAVYLCASSSGPTNTEAFFGQGTRLTVV.

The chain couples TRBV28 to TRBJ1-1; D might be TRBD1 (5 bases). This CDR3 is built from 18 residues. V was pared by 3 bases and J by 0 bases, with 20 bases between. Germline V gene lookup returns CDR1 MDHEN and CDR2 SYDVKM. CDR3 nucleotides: TGTGCCAGCAGTTTGAGTAGGGGCCAAGGGCTGGTGAACACTGAAGCTTTCTTT. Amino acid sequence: CASSLSRGQGLVNTEAFF.

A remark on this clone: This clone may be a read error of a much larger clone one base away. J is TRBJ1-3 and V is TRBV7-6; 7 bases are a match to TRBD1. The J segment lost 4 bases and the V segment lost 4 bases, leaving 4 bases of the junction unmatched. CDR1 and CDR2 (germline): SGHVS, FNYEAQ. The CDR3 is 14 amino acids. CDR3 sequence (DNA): TGTGCCAGCAGCTCCAGGGGGTCCGGAAACACCATATATTTT. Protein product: CASSSRGSGNTIYF. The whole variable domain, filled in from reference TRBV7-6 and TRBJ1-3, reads GAGVSQSPRYKVTKRGQDVALRCDPISGHVSLYWYRQALGQGPEFLTYFNYEAQQDKSGLPNDRFSAERPEGSISTLTIQRTEQRDSAMYRCASSSRGSGNTIYFGEGSWLTVV.

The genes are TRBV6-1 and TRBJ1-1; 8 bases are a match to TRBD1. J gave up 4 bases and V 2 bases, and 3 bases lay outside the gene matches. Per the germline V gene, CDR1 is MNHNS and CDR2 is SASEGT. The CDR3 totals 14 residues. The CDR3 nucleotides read TGTGCCAGCAGTGAACCAGACAGGGGCACTGAAGCTTTCTTT. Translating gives CASSEPDRGTEAFF.

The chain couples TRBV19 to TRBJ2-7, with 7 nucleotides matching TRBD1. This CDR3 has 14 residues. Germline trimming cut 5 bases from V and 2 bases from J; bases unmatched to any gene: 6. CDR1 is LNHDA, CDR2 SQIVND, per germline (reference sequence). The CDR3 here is CASSLDRMTYEQYF. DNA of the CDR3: TGTGCCAGTAGTTTGGACAGGATGACCTACGAGCAGTACTTC.

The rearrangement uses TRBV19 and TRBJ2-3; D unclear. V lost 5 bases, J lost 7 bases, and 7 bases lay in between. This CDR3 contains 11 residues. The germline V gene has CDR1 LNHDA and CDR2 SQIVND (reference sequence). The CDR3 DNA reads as TGTGCCAGTAGTGTGACACATACGCAGTATTTT. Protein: CASSVTHTQYF.

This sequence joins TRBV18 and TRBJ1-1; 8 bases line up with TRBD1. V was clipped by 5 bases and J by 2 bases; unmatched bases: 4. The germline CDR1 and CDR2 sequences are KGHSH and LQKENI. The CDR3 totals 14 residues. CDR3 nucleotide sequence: TGTGCCAGCTCATTTGGACAGGGAAACACTGAAGCTTTCTTT. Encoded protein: CASSFGQGNTEAFF.

The CDR3 DNA reads TGTGCCAGCAGCCTAAGAACAAACAGGGGCACTGAAGCTTTCTTT. Encoded protein: CASSLRTNRGTEAFF. The chain employs TRBV7-9 and TRBJ1-1, with TRBD1 matching 7 bases. Germline V lookup: CDR1 SEHNR, CDR2 FQNEAQ (reference sequence). There are 15 residues in the CDR3. Trimming removed 5 bases from V and 4 bases from J; junction bases left unmatched: 10. The full variable domain, completed using reference TRBV7-9 and TRBJ1-1, is DTGVSQNPRHKITKRGQNVTFRCDPISEHNRLYWYRQTLGQGPEFLTYFQNEAQLEKSRLLSDRFSAERPKGSFSTLEIQRTEQGDSAMYLCASSLRTNRGTEAFFGQGTRLTVV.

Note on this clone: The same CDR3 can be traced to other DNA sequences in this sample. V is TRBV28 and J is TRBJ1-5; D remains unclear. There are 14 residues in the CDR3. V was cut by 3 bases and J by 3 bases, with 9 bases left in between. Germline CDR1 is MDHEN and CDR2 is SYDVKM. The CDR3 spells CASSLGGTNQPQHF. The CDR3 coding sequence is TGTGCCAGCAGTTTGGGAGGCACCAATCAGCCCCAGCATTTT.

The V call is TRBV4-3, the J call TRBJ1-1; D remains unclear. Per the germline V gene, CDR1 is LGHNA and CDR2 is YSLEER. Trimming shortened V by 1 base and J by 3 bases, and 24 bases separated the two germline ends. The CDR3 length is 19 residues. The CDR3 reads CASSQASPMGSLLHTEAFF. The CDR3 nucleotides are TGCGCCAGCAGCCAAGCATCGCCTATGGGGTCTTTGCTCCACACTGAAGCTTTCTTT.

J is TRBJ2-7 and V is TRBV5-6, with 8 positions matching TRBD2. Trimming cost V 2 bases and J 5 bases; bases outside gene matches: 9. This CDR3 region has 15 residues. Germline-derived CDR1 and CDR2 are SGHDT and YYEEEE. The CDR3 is CASSLAGVPRHEQYF. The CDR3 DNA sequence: TGTGCCAGCAGCTTAGCGGGAGTCCCGAGGCACGAGCAGTACTTC. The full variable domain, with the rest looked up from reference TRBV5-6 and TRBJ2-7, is DAGVTQSPTHLIKTRGQQVTLRCSPKSGHDTVSWYQQALGQGPQFIFQYYEEEERQRGNFPDRFSGHQFPNYSSELNVNALLLGDSALYLCASSLAGVPRHEQYFGPGTRLTVT.

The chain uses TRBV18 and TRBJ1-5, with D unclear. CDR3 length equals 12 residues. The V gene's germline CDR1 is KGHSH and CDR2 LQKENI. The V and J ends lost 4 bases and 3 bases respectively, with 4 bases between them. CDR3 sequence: CASSLTNQPQHF. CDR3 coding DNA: TGTGCCAGCTCACTGACCAATCAGCCCCAGCATTTT.

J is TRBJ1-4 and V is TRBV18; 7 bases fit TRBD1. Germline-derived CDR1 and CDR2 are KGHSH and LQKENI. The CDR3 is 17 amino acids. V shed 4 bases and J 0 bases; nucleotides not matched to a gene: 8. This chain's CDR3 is CASSRLRQGATNEKLFF. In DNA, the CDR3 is TGTGCCAGCTCACGCCTCCGACAGGGCGCAACTAATGAAAAACTGTTTTTT. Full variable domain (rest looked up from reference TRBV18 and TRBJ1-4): NAGVMQNPRHLVRRRGQEARLRCSPMKGHSHVYWYRQLPEEGLKFMVYLQKENIIDESGMPKERFSAEFPKEGPSILRIQQVVRGDSAAYFCASSRLRQGATNEKLFFGSGTQLSVL.

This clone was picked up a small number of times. CDR3 region: CASSKRTGNTEAFF. Written as DNA, the CDR3 is TGTGCCAGCAGCAAAAGGACGGGGAACACTGAAGCTTTCTTT. The genes are TRBV21-1 and TRBJ1-1. TRBV21-1 is a recognized pseudogene. The CDR3 is made up of 14 amino acids.

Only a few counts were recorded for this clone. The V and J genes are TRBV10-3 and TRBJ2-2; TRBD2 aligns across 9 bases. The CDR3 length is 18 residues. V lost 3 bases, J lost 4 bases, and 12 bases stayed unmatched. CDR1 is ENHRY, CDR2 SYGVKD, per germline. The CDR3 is CAISDLRLAGRGTGELFF. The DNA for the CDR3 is TGTGCCATCAGTGATTTAAGGCTAGCGGGACGGGGCACCGGGGAGCTGTTTTTT.

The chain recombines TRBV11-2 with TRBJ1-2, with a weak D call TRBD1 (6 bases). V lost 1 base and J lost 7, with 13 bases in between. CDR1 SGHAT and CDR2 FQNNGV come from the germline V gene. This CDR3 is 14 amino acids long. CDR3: CASSLVGGSTGYTF. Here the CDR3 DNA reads TGTGCCAGCAGCTTAGTTGGGGGCTCGACTGGCTACACCTTC.